One and the same sample provided the 9 T cell receptor beta chains below, sequenced in a study of cytomegalovirus exposure and HLA in healthy donors. The primer mix had 60 Vbeta and 13 Jbeta primers. Profiling relied on immunoSEQ multiplex PCR, and the TCRdb table lists in-frame clones only, not all of them. This table holds over 150,000 clones, over 70% found once. The sample was PBMCs. These receptor sequences come from a man younger than 45 in good health and CMV-seronegative.

This clone was counted between two and nine times. This sequence joins TRBV7-2 and TRBJ1-6; D may be TRBD1 (6 bases). The CDR3 is made up of 16 amino acids. V dropped 4 bases and J dropped 7 bases, with 17 bases sitting between them. Germline lookup yields CDR1 SGHTA and CDR2 FQGNSA. The CDR3 loop reads CASSSLWGHVNSPLHF. The CDR3 coding sequence is TGTGCCAGCAGCTCCCTTTGGGGACACGTAAATTCACCCCTCCACTTT. Together with reference TRBV7-2 and TRBJ1-6, the CDR3 gives the full variable domain: GAGVSQSPSNKVTEKGKDVELRCDPISGHTALYWYRQSLGQGLEFLIYFQGNSAPDKSGLPSDRFSAERTGGSVSTLTIQRTQQEDSAVYLCASSSLWGHVNSPLHFGNGTRLTVT.

The CDR3 here is CASSESLSYNEQFF. CDR3 coding DNA: TGTGCCAGCAGCGAAAGCTTATCCTACAATGAGCAGTTCTTC. V usage is TRBV9 and J usage is TRBJ2-1; D is ambiguous. V shed 3 bases and J shed 1 base, with 8 bases lying between them. There are 14 residues in the CDR3. Germline values: CDR1 SGDLS, CDR2 YYNGEE. Filled out from reference TRBV9 and TRBJ2-1, the complete variable domain reads DSGVTQTPKHLITATGQRVTLRCSPRSGDLSVYWYQQSLDQGLQFLIQYYNGEERAKGNILERFSAQQFPDLHSELNLSSLELGDSALYFCASSESLSYNEQFFGPGTRLTVL.

CDR3 nucleotide sequence: TGTGCCAGCAGTTTACTAGCGGGGGGCTACAATGAGCAGTTCTTC. Its translation is CASSLLAGGYNEQFF. The chain has TRBV2 and TRBJ2-1, with 12 bases identical to TRBD2. The CDR3 totals 15 residues. Unmatched junction bases numbered 2, after V lost 5 bases and J lost 3 bases. Germline CDR1 SNHLY, CDR2 FYNNEI.

V gene TRBV7-7 combines with J gene TRBJ2-5, with D tentatively TRBD2 (7 bases). The CDR3 extends over 16 amino acids. Germline V CDR1 and CDR2: SSHAT, FNYEAQ (reference sequence). V gave up 1 base and J gave up 5 bases, with 17 bases separating them. CDR3 sequence (DNA): TGTGCCAGCAGCTTAGGCGGGGGCTTTATTAGGGAGACCCAGTACTTC. Translating it yields CASSLGGGFIRETQYF.

The chain employs TRBV7-9 and TRBJ1-4; D remains unclear. V lost 2 bases and J 3 bases, leaving 13 bases between the germline ends. This CDR3 comprises 16 residues. The germline CDR1 and CDR2 sequences are SEHNR and FQNEAQ (reference sequence). The CDR3 spells CASSLPLAVPNEKLFF. In DNA form, the CDR3 reads TGTGCCAGCAGCTTACCGCTAGCAGTTCCTAATGAAAAACTGTTTTTT.

This clone was counted once. The chain recombines TRBV5-1 with TRBJ2-5; 8 positions agree with TRBD2. V gave up 6 bases and J gave up 3 bases; unmatched junction bases: 7. CDR3 length: 14 residues. CDR1 and CDR2 (germline): SGHRS, YFSETQ. The CDR3 sequence: CASTPGGGEETQYF. For the CDR3, the DNA is TGCGCCAGCACCCCCGGGGGGGGTGAAGAGACCCAGTACTTC.

In DNA, the CDR3 is TGTGCCAGCAGTTTTCTAGCGTCTGGCGCCTACGAGCAGTACTTC. It translates to CASSFLASGAYEQYF. The genes are TRBV28 and TRBJ2-7; TRBD2 might be the D (6 bases). Deletions cut 3 bases from V and 2 bases from J, with 14 bases between. CDR1 MDHEN and CDR2 SYDVKM come from the germline V gene. CDR3 length: 15 amino acids.

This chain links TRBV13 with TRBJ2-1; TRBD2 matches at 8 bases. There are 14 residues in the CDR3. V dropped 5 bases and J dropped 9; count of bases not matched to a gene: 9. Germline V gene lookup returns CDR1 PRHDT and CDR2 FYEKMQ (reference sequence). DNA of the CDR3: TGTGCCAGCAGCCTCGAAGCGGGGGCGCCTGAGCAGTTCTTC. As protein: CASSLEAGAPEQFF. The complete variable domain, with remaining parts taken from reference TRBV13 and TRBJ2-1, reads AAGVIQSPRHLIKEKRETATLKCYPIPRHDTVYWYQQGPGQDPQFLISFYEKMQSDKGSIPDRFSAQQFSDYHSELNMSSLELGDSALYFCASSLEAGAPEQFFGPGTRLTVL.

This chain links TRBV28 with TRBJ2-1; the match to TRBD2 covers 8 bases. This CDR3 comprises 15 residues. The ends lost 4 bases at V and 4 bases at J; junction bases unmatched: 6. Looked up from germline, CDR1 is MDHEN and CDR2 is SYDVKM. The CDR3 DNA reads TGTGCCAGCAGTTCTTATAGCGGGATATACAATGAGCAGTTCTTC. This gives the protein CASSSYSGIYNEQFF.